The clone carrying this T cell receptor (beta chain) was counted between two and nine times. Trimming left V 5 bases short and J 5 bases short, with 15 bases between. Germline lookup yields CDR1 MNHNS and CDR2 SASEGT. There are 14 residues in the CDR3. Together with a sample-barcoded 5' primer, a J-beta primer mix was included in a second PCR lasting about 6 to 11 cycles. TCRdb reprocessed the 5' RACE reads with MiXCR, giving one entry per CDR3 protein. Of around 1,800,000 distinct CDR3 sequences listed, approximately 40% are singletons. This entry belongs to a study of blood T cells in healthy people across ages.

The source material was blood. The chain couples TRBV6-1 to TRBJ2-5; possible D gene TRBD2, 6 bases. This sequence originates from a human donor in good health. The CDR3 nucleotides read TGTGCCAGCAGTACGACTAGAGTATCTGAGACCCAGTACTTC. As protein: CASSTTRVSETQYF.